Sequencing of this T cell receptor (beta chain) was carried out in a study of cytomegalovirus exposure and HLA in healthy donors. Study summary: An analysis done earlier identified about 120 million unique TCR beta sequences from about 180 million T cells. Regarding the study as a whole: When analyzed later, a missense DCLRE1C variant was found to be linked to TCR beta V- and J-gene trimming. There was a cluster of highly shared sequence variants that was likely a sequencing artifact.

With respect to this clone: Antigen: not known.

V was shortened by 1 base and J by 7 bases, with 16 bases between the two germline ends. This CDR3 is 16 amino acids long. Looked up from germline, CDR1 is MGHRA and CDR2 is YSYEKL. Both 60 Vbeta primers and 13 Jbeta primers went into the PCR. The assay was immunoSEQ multiplex PCR, and TCRdb's table has in-frame clones only and misses some. The table lists more than 150,000 clones, about 85% of them singletons. V is TRBV4-1 and J is TRBJ2-2; a weak D match, TRBD1 (5 bases). The receptor was derived from a girl aged 5-17 years in good health and CMV-seropositive. The sequencing input was PBMCs. The CDR3 sequence is CASSQGVGRVVGELFF. In DNA form, the CDR3 reads TGCGCCAGCAGCCAAGGGGTGGGCAGGGTAGTCGGGGAGCTGTTTTTT.